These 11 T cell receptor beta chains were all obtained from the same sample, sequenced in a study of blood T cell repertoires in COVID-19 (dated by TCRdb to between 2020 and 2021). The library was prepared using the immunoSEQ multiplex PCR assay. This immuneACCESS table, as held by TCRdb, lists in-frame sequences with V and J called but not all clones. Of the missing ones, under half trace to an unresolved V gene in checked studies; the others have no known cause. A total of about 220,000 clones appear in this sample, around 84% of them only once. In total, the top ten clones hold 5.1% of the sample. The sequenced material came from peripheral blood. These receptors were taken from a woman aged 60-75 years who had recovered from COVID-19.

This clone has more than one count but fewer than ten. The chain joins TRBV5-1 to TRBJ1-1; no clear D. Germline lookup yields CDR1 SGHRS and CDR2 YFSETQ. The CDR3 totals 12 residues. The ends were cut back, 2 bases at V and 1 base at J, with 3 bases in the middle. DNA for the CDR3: TGCGCCAGCAGCTTCGGGAACACTGAAGCTTTCTTT. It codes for CASSFGNTEAFF.

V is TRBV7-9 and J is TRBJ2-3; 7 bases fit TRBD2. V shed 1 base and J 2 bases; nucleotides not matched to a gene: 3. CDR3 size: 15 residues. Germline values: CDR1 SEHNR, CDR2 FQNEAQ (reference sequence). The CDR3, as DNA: TGTGCCAGCAGCTTAGGACTAGCCTACACAGATACGCAGTATTTT. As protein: CASSLGLAYTDTQYF.

The CDR3 is CASSLGGTSINEQFF. The CDR3 nucleotides read TGTGCCAGCAGTCTCGGTGGGACTAGTATCAATGAGCAGTTCTTC. The V call is TRBV27, the J call TRBJ2-1, with 8 bases lining up with TRBD2. The CDR3 consists of 15 residues. Germline CDR1 MNHEY, CDR2 SMNVEV (reference sequence). The V segment lost 5 bases and the J segment 6 bases; nucleotides outside the gene matches: 9.

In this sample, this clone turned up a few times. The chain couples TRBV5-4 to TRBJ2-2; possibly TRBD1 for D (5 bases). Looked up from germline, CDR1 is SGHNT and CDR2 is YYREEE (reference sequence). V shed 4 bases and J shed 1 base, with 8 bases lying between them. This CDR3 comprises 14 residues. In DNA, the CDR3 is TGTGCCAGCAGCCCCGGACAGAACACCGGGGAGCTGTTTTTT. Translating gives CASSPGQNTGELFF.

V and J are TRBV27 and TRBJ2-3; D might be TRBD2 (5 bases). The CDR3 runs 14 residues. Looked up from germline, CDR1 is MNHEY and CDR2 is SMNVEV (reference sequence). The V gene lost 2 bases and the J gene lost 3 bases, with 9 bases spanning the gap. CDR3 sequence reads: CASSLNGETDTQYF. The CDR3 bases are TGTGCCAGCAGTTTAAACGGGGAGACAGATACGCAGTATTTT.

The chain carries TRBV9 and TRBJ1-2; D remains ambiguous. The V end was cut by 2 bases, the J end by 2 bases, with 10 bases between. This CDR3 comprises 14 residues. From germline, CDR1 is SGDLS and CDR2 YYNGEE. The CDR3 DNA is TGTGCCAGCAGCGTCGGCGGACTAAACTATGGCTACACCTTC. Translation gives CASSVGGLNYGYTF.

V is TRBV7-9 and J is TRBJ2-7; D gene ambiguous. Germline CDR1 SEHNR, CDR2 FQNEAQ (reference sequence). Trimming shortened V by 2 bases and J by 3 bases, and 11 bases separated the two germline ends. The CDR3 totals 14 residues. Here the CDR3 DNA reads TGTGCCAGCAGCTTAATCCGGGTCAGCTACGAGCAGTACTTC. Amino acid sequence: CASSLIRVSYEQYF.

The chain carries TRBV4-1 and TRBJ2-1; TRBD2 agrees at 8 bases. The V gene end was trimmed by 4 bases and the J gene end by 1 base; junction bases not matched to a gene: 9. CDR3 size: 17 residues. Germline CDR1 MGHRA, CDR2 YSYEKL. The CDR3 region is CASSLPGERGSYNEQFF. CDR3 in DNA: TGCGCCAGCAGCCTACCCGGGGAGCGGGGGTCCTACAATGAGCAGTTCTTC.

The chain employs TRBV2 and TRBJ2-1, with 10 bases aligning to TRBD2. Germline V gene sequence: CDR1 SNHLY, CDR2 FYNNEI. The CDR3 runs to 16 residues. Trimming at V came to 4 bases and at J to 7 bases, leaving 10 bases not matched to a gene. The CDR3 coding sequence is TGTGCCAGCAGTGGCCAAGCAGCGGGGGGGAGGAATGAGCAGTTCTTC. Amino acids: CASSGQAAGGRNEQFF. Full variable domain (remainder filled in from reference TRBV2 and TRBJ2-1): EPEVTQTPSHQVTQMGQEVILRCVPISNHLYFYWYRQILGQKVEFLVSFYNNEISEKSEIFDDQFSVERPDGSNFTLKIRSTKLEDSAMYFCASSGQAAGGRNEQFFGPGTRLTVL.

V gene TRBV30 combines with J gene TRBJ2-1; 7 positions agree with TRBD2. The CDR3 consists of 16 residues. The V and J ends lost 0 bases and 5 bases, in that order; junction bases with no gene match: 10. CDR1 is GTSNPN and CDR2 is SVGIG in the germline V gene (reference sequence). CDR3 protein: CAWSVPQGLRNNEQFF. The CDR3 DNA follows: TGTGCCTGGAGTGTACCCCAGGGACTACGAAACAATGAGCAGTTCTTC.

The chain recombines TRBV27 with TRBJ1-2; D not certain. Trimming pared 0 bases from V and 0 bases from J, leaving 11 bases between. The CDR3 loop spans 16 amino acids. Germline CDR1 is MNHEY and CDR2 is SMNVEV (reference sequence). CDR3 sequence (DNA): TGTGCCAGCAGTTTATCCTTCCTCGTCTCTAACTATGGCTACACCTTC. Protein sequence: CASSLSFLVSNYGYTF.